Following are 10 T cell receptor beta chains from one sample sequenced in a study of regulatory T cells in long-lasting Graves disease. Indicated time point: newly diagnosed GD, antithyroid drugs for less than 3 months. The TCR library used RNA extracted from PBMCs. HTBI primers from iRepertoire and Arm-PCR of CDR3 regions yielded the TCR beta libraries. TCRdb independently ran MiXCR on the multiplex PCR reads; one entry per CDR3 protein. The data show hundreds of thousands of distinct CDR3 sequences, with less than 15% seen just once and roughly a tenth held by the top ten. The sample also formed part of further work on T cells in Graves' hyperthyroidism and ophthalmopathy.

The material sequenced was peripheral blood mononuclear cells (PBMCs), taken at new diagnosis, from a patient treated with antithyroid drugs. These receptors all stem from a man under 40 with Graves disease.

This clonotype was seen many times. V and J are TRBV7-9 and TRBJ2-3; 7 bases agree with TRBD2. CDR1 is SEHNR and CDR2 is FQNEAQ in the germline V gene (reference sequence). Trimming cost V 3 bases and J 6 bases; bases outside gene matches: 9. The CDR3 covers 15 residues. CDR3 DNA sequence: TGTGCCAGCAGCTTGGGGGGGATCGGTTCCGATACGCAGTATTTT. Its translation: CASSLGGIGSDTQYF.

There are many counts of this clonotype. The chain couples TRBV28 to TRBJ2-1; 9 nucleotides match TRBD2. Per the germline V gene, CDR1 is MDHEN and CDR2 is SYDVKM. The CDR3 has 17 residues. With V trimmed by 6 bases and J by 8 bases, 17 bases remained unmatched. The CDR3 spells CASRGWIHSGSSYEQFF. DNA for the CDR3: TGTGCCAGCAGAGGGTGGATCCATAGCGGGAGTTCGTATGAGCAGTTCTTC.

This clonotype was seen more than once but under ten times. The chain joins TRBV20-1 to TRBJ2-2; D is unclear. In germline, CDR1 is DFQATT, CDR2 SNEGSKA (reference sequence). The CDR3 has 15 amino acids. V was trimmed by 3 bases and J by 4 bases, leaving 15 bases between them. This chain's CDR3 is CSASSVWARTGELFF. In DNA form, the CDR3 reads TGCAGTGCTAGTTCCGTTTGGGCGCGCACCGGGGAGCTGTTTTTT.

This clonotype was seen a few times. V and J are TRBV12-3 or TRBV12-4 and TRBJ2-1; D unclear. V lost 5 bases to trimming and J lost 6 bases, with 11 bases between them. The CDR3 covers 13 residues. The CDR3 DNA follows: TGTGCCAGCAGTGGGTTACAGACCAATGAGCAGTTCTTC. Translated: CASSGLQTNEQFF.

As for this clonotype: Since a far larger clone is one base different, this is likely a read error. This chain joins TRBV28 and TRBJ2-4, with 7 bases that match TRBD1. The CDR3 sequence is 15 residues long. Per germline, CDR1 MDHEN and CDR2 SYDVKM. The CDR3 region is CASLIGTDGGETQCF. CDR3 sequence (DNA): TGTGCCAGCCTAATTGGGACAGATGGAGGAGAGACCCAGTGCTTC.

In DNA form, the CDR3 reads TGTGCCACCACCCCTAGGGACGTCGGTTGGGAGACCCAGTACTTC. Translating gives CATTPRDVGWETQYF. This rearrangement joins TRBV11-1 to TRBJ2-5; D possibly matches TRBD1 or TRBD2 (5 bases each). This CDR3 is built from 15 residues. Germline assignment: CDR1 SGHAT and CDR2 FQDESV (reference sequence). Trimming cost V 10 bases and J 5 bases, with 23 bases left between them.

The CDR3 spells CASSESRTGGETQYF. CDR3 in DNA: TGCGCCAGCAGTGAGTCCAGGACAGGGGGAGAGACCCAGTACTTC. The genes are TRBV10-1 and TRBJ2-5; 10 bases fit TRBD1. CDR1 and CDR2 (germline): WNHNN, SYGVQD (reference sequence). CDR3 length: 15 residues. The J segment lost 4 bases and the V segment lost 0 bases, leaving 2 bases of the junction unmatched.

This clonotype was picked up many times. The chain links TRBV6-2 or TRBV6-3 to TRBJ2-1; D is tentatively TRBD1 or TRBD2 (5 bases each). The V and J ends lost 6 bases and 1 base respectively, with 16 bases between them. Germline V gene lookup returns CDR1 MNHEY and CDR2 SVGEGT. The CDR3 loop spans 16 amino acids. The CDR3 DNA is TGTGCCAGCAGAAGAACCGGGACGGATTCCTACAATGAGCAGTTCTTC. Translation: CASRRTGTDSYNEQFF.

Details on this clonotype: This may be a read error: a much more frequent sequence differs by one nucleotide. J is TRBJ2-1 and V is TRBV27; D possibly corresponds to TRBD1 (6 bases). The CDR3 contains 12 residues. The germline gives CDR1 MNHEY, CDR2 SMNVEV (reference sequence). CDR3 residues: CVSSPTGREQFF. CDR3 in DNA: TGTGTCAGCAGTCCAACAGGGCGGGAGCAGTTCTTC.

This clonotype showed up many times. DNA of the CDR3: TGTGCCAGCAGTGACTACGGAGAGCAGTACTTC. This gives the protein CASSDYGEQYF. This rearrangement joins TRBV27 to TRBJ2-7; maybe TRBD2 (5 bases). CDR1 is MNHEY and CDR2 is SMNVEV in the germline V gene (reference sequence). V was shortened by 5 bases and J by 7 bases, with 9 bases between the two germline ends. The CDR3 runs to 11 residues.